The rows below give T cell receptor beta chains drawn from one sample of a study of CD8 T cells in ankylosing spondylitis. TCRdb redid the calling of the 5' RACE reads with MiXCR, one entry per CDR3 protein. Of tens of thousands of distinct CDR3 sequences in the sample, 6.5% to 9% were seen once. The specimen was blood, either unsorted or a sorted T cell fraction (not recorded which). These receptors were taken from a female donor with ankylosing spondylitis or in good health (not recorded which). Both conserved end residues are part of each CDR3. Fields, in order: D gene, J gene, V gene, clone size, CDR3 DNA, CDR3 protein. D genes are given only for firm matches. Size values are once, few and many counts, or a class for expanded clones, and some rows have none.

d_gene: NA; j_gene: TRBJ2-3; v_gene: TRBV7-2; abundance: NA; CDR3nt: TGTGCCAGCAGCCTGATCTTAGCAGATACGCAGTATTTT; CDR3aa: CASSLILADTQYF
d_gene: NA; j_gene: TRBJ1-2; v_gene: TRBV20-1; abundance: NA; CDR3nt: TGCAGTGCACCGGGAGCAAACTATGGCTACACCTTC; CDR3aa: CSAPGANYGYTF
d_gene: NA; j_gene: TRBJ2-2; v_gene: TRBV6-2/TRBV6-3; abundance: many; CDR3nt: TGTGCCAGCAGTTACTTAAACTGGGAAACGAACACCGGGGAGCTGTTTTTT; CDR3aa: CASSYLNWETNTGELFF
d_gene: TRBD1; j_gene: TRBJ2-2; v_gene: TRBV12-3/TRBV12-4; abundance: many; CDR3nt: TGTGCCAGCAGTGACAGGGTTCCCGGGGAGCTGTTTTTT; CDR3aa: CASSDRVPGELFF
d_gene: TRBD2; j_gene: TRBJ2-2; v_gene: TRBV7-2; abundance: few; CDR3nt: TGTGCCAGCAGCTCAGGGCGGGGGATCAGTTGGGGCACCGGGGAGCTGTTTTTT; CDR3aa: CASSSGRGISWGTGELFF
d_gene: NA; j_gene: TRBJ2-3; v_gene: TRBV10-3; abundance: NA; CDR3nt: TGTGCCATCAGTGAGTCAAAACCCGGGACCACAGATACGCAGTATTTT; CDR3aa: CAISESKPGTTDTQYF
d_gene: NA; j_gene: TRBJ1-2; v_gene: TRBV18; abundance: few; CDR3nt: TGTGCCAGCTCACCAGGGACGGATGTGGGCTACACCTTC; CDR3aa: CASSPGTDVGYTF
d_gene: NA; j_gene: TRBJ2-1; v_gene: TRBV5-1; abundance: many; CDR3nt: TGCGCCAGCAGCTTGGTGGGGGTAAATGAGCAGTTCTTC; CDR3aa: CASSLVGVNEQFF
d_gene: NA; j_gene: TRBJ2-3; v_gene: TRBV3-1; abundance: NA; CDR3nt: TGTGCCACCTGCCTCGGACACGAAAAGACAGATACGCAGTATTTT; CDR3aa: CATCLGHEKTDTQYF
d_gene: NA; j_gene: TRBJ1-5; v_gene: TRBV28; abundance: many; CDR3nt: TGTGCCAGCAGTTTTTCGGCAGGGGCTCAGCCCCAGCATTTT; CDR3aa: CASSFSAGAQPQHF
d_gene: NA; j_gene: TRBJ1-6; v_gene: TRBV10-3; abundance: many; CDR3nt: TGTGCCATCAGTGGGACAGAGGTTACTGGTTCACCCCTCCACTTT; CDR3aa: CAISGTEVTGSPLHF
d_gene: NA; j_gene: TRBJ1-6; v_gene: TRBV7-6; abundance: many; CDR3nt: TGTGCCAGCAGCTTAGCACAACTCTCACCCCTCCACTTT; CDR3aa: CASSLAQLSPLHF
d_gene: NA; j_gene: TRBJ1-2; v_gene: TRBV11-2; abundance: many; CDR3nt: TGTGCCAGCAGCTTAAGTGGAGGTTTTGGCTACACCTTC; CDR3aa: CASSLSGGFGYTF
d_gene: NA; j_gene: TRBJ1-2; v_gene: TRBV12-3/TRBV12-4; abundance: many; CDR3nt: TGTGCCAGCAGTCGAAACGGGGAGGGCTACACCTTC; CDR3aa: CASSRNGEGYTF
d_gene: NA; j_gene: TRBJ2-3; v_gene: TRBV9; abundance: many; CDR3nt: TGTGCCAGCACCGCCGGGGGACCTCTTAGTTACACAGATACGCAGTATTTT; CDR3aa: CASTAGGPLSYTDTQYF
d_gene: NA; j_gene: TRBJ2-5; v_gene: TRBV10-2; abundance: many; CDR3nt: TGCGCCAGCAGTGGTCACAGGGCGCTGGAGACCCAGTACTTC; CDR3aa: CASSGHRALETQYF
d_gene: NA; j_gene: TRBJ2-1; v_gene: TRBV6-6; abundance: many; CDR3nt: TGTGCCAGCAGCCTACAGGATAGGGAGTTCTTC; CDR3aa: CASSLQDREFF
d_gene: NA; j_gene: TRBJ2-5; v_gene: TRBV11-2; abundance: many; CDR3nt: TGTGCCAGCAGCTTAGGAAGACTAGTCTCCGCCGTTTTAGAGACCCAGTACTTC; CDR3aa: CASSLGRLVSAVLETQYF
d_gene: TRBD1; j_gene: TRBJ1-4; v_gene: TRBV6-5; abundance: many; CDR3nt: TGTGCCAGCAGTTATGAGTACCGGGACAGGGAAAAAATTAATGAAAAACTGTTTTTT; CDR3aa: CASSYEYRDREKINEKLFF
d_gene: NA; j_gene: TRBJ1-5; v_gene: TRBV3-1; abundance: many; CDR3nt: TGTGCCAGCAGCCAAGATCTTCGGAGCAATCAGCCCCAGCATTTT; CDR3aa: CASSQDLRSNQPQHF
d_gene: NA; j_gene: TRBJ1-1; v_gene: TRBV5-1; abundance: many; CDR3nt: TGCGCCAGCAGCTTGGCCCTCGGGCACGGTGCTGAAGCTTTCTTT; CDR3aa: CASSLALGHGAEAFF
d_gene: NA; j_gene: TRBJ2-7; v_gene: TRBV4-3; abundance: many; CDR3nt: TGCGCCAGCAGCCAAGAAGTTCCAGGGACAACGGACGAGCAGTACTTC; CDR3aa: CASSQEVPGTTDEQYF
d_gene: TRBD2; j_gene: TRBJ2-3; v_gene: TRBV4-3; abundance: many; CDR3nt: TGCGCCAGCAGCCAATATTTCCGGGGGCGGGGGGACTACGATACGCAGTATTTT; CDR3aa: CASSQYFRGRGDYDTQYF
d_gene: NA; j_gene: TRBJ1-1; v_gene: TRBV20-1; abundance: many; CDR3nt: TGCAGTGCTAGAGAAGAGACAGGATATACTGAAGCTTTCTTT; CDR3aa: CSAREETGYTEAFF
d_gene: NA; j_gene: TRBJ2-1; v_gene: TRBV20-1; abundance: many; CDR3nt: TGCAGTGCTAGAGAGGGGGGGGGGACACTTTACAATGAGCAGTTCTTC; CDR3aa: CSAREGGGTLYNEQFF
d_gene: TRBD1; j_gene: TRBJ2-2; v_gene: TRBV5-6; abundance: many; CDR3nt: TGTGCCAGCAGCTTCGGGACAGCCAACACCGGGGAGCTGTTTTTT; CDR3aa: CASSFGTANTGELFF
d_gene: NA; j_gene: TRBJ1-1; v_gene: TRBV5-1; abundance: many; CDR3nt: TGCGCCAGCAGCTTGGCTCGTATGAACACTGAAGCTTTCTTT; CDR3aa: CASSLARMNTEAFF
d_gene: NA; j_gene: TRBJ1-1; v_gene: TRBV10-3; abundance: many; CDR3nt: TGTGCCATCAGTGAGCGGGGGGATACTGAAGCTTTCTTT; CDR3aa: CAISERGDTEAFF
d_gene: NA; j_gene: TRBJ1-1; v_gene: TRBV5-1; abundance: NA; CDR3nt: TGCGCCAGCAGCTTGGAAATGGGTGGTGGGAACACTGAAGCTTTCTTT; CDR3aa: CASSLEMGGGNTEAFF
d_gene: NA; j_gene: TRBJ1-2; v_gene: TRBV2; abundance: NA; CDR3nt: TGTGCCAGCAGTGATCAGGTCCACACCTTC; CDR3aa: CASSDQVHTF
d_gene: TRBD2; j_gene: TRBJ2-5; v_gene: TRBV7-6; abundance: NA; CDR3nt: TGTGCCAGCAGACAGACTAGCGTGGAAGAGACCCAGTACTTC; CDR3aa: CASRQTSVEETQYF
d_gene: NA; j_gene: TRBJ1-1; v_gene: TRBV5-1; abundance: many; CDR3nt: TGCGCCAGCACCGCTACAGGGTACGTCACTGAAGCTTTCTTT; CDR3aa: CASTATGYVTEAFF
d_gene: NA; j_gene: TRBJ1-5; v_gene: TRBV12-3/TRBV12-4; abundance: many; CDR3nt: TGTGCCAGCAGTTTTCGTTCCGATCAGCCCCAGCATTTT; CDR3aa: CASSFRSDQPQHF
d_gene: TRBD1; j_gene: TRBJ1-1; v_gene: TRBV5-1; abundance: many; CDR3nt: TGCGCCAGCAGCTCGACGGGACAGCCCGGGACTGAAGCTTTCTTT; CDR3aa: CASSSTGQPGTEAFF
d_gene: TRBD1; j_gene: TRBJ1-2; v_gene: TRBV12-3/TRBV12-4; abundance: many; CDR3nt: TGTGCCAGCAGTTTCAGGGGGTTTAACTATGGCTACACCTTC; CDR3aa: CASSFRGFNYGYTF
d_gene: NA; j_gene: TRBJ2-3; v_gene: TRBV28; abundance: many; CDR3nt: TGTGCCAGCAGTCCCCGCGAGGATACGCAGTATTTT; CDR3aa: CASSPREDTQYF
d_gene: TRBD1; j_gene: TRBJ1-2; v_gene: TRBV28; abundance: many; CDR3nt: TGTGCCAGCGGACGGACAGGGGGGTACACCTTC; CDR3aa: CASGRTGGYTF
d_gene: TRBD1; j_gene: TRBJ2-3; v_gene: TRBV25-1; abundance: many; CDR3nt: TGTGCCAGCGCTCGGACAGGACTTACAGATACGCAGTATTTT; CDR3aa: CASARTGLTDTQYF
d_gene: TRBD2; j_gene: TRBJ2-2; v_gene: TRBV7-8; abundance: few; CDR3nt: TGTGCCAGCAGCTCGGGACTAGCGGGGGACCTATCCGGGGAGCTGTTTTTT; CDR3aa: CASSSGLAGDLSGELFF
d_gene: TRBD2; j_gene: TRBJ2-3; v_gene: TRBV4-3; abundance: many; CDR3nt: TGCGCCAGCAGCCAAGATGCGAGTAGCGGGACAGATACGCAGTATTTT; CDR3aa: CASSQDASSGTDTQYF
d_gene: NA; j_gene: TRBJ1-5; v_gene: TRBV5-4; abundance: NA; CDR3nt: TGTGCCAGCAGCTTGGGACCGGGGCAGCCCCAGCATTTT; CDR3aa: CASSLGPGQPQHF
d_gene: TRBD2; j_gene: TRBJ2-3; v_gene: TRBV11-1; abundance: NA; CDR3nt: TGTGCCAGCAGCTTCGGCCGGACTAGCGCGACAGATACGCAGTATTTT; CDR3aa: CASSFGRTSATDTQYF
d_gene: TRBD1; j_gene: TRBJ1-6; v_gene: TRBV11-2; abundance: many; CDR3nt: TGTGCCAGCAGCCCTGGACAGGGAAGGTCACCCCTCCACTTT; CDR3aa: CASSPGQGRSPLHF
d_gene: TRBD1; j_gene: TRBJ2-1; v_gene: TRBV5-1; abundance: many; CDR3nt: TGCGCCAGCAGCCCCGGGACAGGAGCCTACAATGAGCAGTTCTTC; CDR3aa: CASSPGTGAYNEQFF
d_gene: NA; j_gene: TRBJ1-2; v_gene: TRBV18; abundance: many; CDR3nt: TGTGCCAGCTCAATGGAGGACAACTATGGCTACACCTTC; CDR3aa: CASSMEDNYGYTF
d_gene: TRBD1; j_gene: TRBJ1-2; v_gene: TRBV6-1; abundance: many; CDR3nt: TGTGCCAGCAGCCCGGGACAGGGGGTCTATGGCTACACCTTC; CDR3aa: CASSPGQGVYGYTF
d_gene: NA; j_gene: TRBJ2-2; v_gene: TRBV5-1; abundance: many; CDR3nt: TGCGCCAGCAGCCAATCCAGGGGACTGAACACCGGGGAGCTGTTTTTT; CDR3aa: CASSQSRGLNTGELFF
d_gene: NA; j_gene: TRBJ1-2; v_gene: TRBV14; abundance: many; CDR3nt: TGTGCCAGCAGCCATTACGACCGGGCCTATGGCTACACCTTC; CDR3aa: CASSHYDRAYGYTF
d_gene: NA; j_gene: TRBJ1-1; v_gene: TRBV20-1; abundance: few; CDR3nt: TGCAGTGCTCCCGGGACAACGAACACTGAAGCTTTCTTT; CDR3aa: CSAPGTTNTEAFF
d_gene: TRBD1; j_gene: TRBJ1-5; v_gene: TRBV5-1; abundance: many; CDR3nt: TGCGCCAGCAGCTTGGAACCGGGACAGGGGCAGCCCCAGCATTTT; CDR3aa: CASSLEPGQGQPQHF
d_gene: NA; j_gene: TRBJ1-2; v_gene: TRBV3-1; abundance: many; CDR3nt: TGTGCCAGCAGCCAAGATAGGGGATATGGCTACACCTTC; CDR3aa: CASSQDRGYGYTF
d_gene: NA; j_gene: TRBJ1-2; v_gene: TRBV10-3; abundance: many; CDR3nt: TGTGCCATCAGTGGCGGCAGTCAATCTTCTAACTATGGCTACACCTTC; CDR3aa: CAISGGSQSSNYGYTF
d_gene: NA; j_gene: TRBJ1-2; v_gene: TRBV20-1; abundance: many; CDR3nt: TGCAGTGTAGCGGGGGAAAACTATGGCTACACCTTC; CDR3aa: CSVAGENYGYTF
d_gene: NA; j_gene: TRBJ1-2; v_gene: TRBV5-8; abundance: NA; CDR3nt: TGTGCCAGCAGCTCACAGGGCAACTATGGCTGCACCTTC; CDR3aa: CASSSQGNYGCTF
d_gene: NA; j_gene: TRBJ1-2; v_gene: TRBV28; abundance: many; CDR3nt: TGTGCCAGCAGGGACACCCGCTATGGCTACACCTTC; CDR3aa: CASRDTRYGYTF